Listed below are T cell receptor beta chains from one sample, sequenced in a study of CD8 T cells in ankylosing spondylitis. TCRdb recomputed calls from the 5' RACE reads with MiXCR, one row per CDR3 protein. The sample carries about 250,000 distinct CDR3 sequences, about 18% recorded once. The sample consisted of blood, either unsorted or a sorted T cell fraction (not recorded which). The receptors stem from a male donor with ankylosing spondylitis or in good health (not recorded which). Both conserved end residues are part of each CDR3. Part of the rows lack a size; the others show once, few, many or a class for expanded clones.

abundance: few; v_gene: TRBV20-1; CDR3aa: CSASGLAPWEQYF
abundance: many; v_gene: TRBV4-3; CDR3aa: CASSQDWSDTQYF
abundance: NA; v_gene: TRBV20-1; CDR3aa: CSAWKNTEAFF
abundance: NA; v_gene: TRBV6-6; CDR3aa: CASSSSTAEAFF
abundance: NA; v_gene: TRBV12-3/TRBV12-4; CDR3aa: CASSSRPIQETQYF
abundance: many; v_gene: TRBV4-1; CDR3aa: CASSQDGDTYGYTF
abundance: many; v_gene: TRBV6-1; CDR3aa: CASGEGMSSYNEQFF
abundance: NA; v_gene: TRBV7-8; CDR3aa: CASSRTGFETQYF
abundance: few; v_gene: TRBV4-3; CDR3aa: CASSQDVQGGPSWQYF
abundance: NA; v_gene: TRBV7-6; CDR3aa: CASSFGQDAGPLHF
abundance: few; v_gene: TRBV29-1; CDR3aa: CSVDTGTQETQYF
abundance: few; v_gene: TRBV6-1; CDR3aa: CASSVNRVEKLFF
abundance: NA; v_gene: TRBV20-1; CDR3aa: CSARFCQGPFCGTDTQYF
abundance: NA; v_gene: TRBV11-2; CDR3aa: CASSIEPPLAGGGLSSYSEQFF
abundance: NA; v_gene: TRBV20-1; CDR3aa: CSARDSQETQYF
abundance: NA; v_gene: TRBV3-1; CDR3aa: CASSQKGGRAAGANVLTF
abundance: NA; v_gene: TRBV7-9; CDR3aa: CASSSGSEQYF
abundance: NA; v_gene: TRBV29-1; CDR3aa: CSVVAGGRAGTYNEQFF
abundance: few; v_gene: TRBV5-1; CDR3aa: CASSTSDGSYEQYF
abundance: NA; v_gene: TRBV2; CDR3aa: CASRVTSGTSYEQYF
abundance: few; v_gene: TRBV5-4; CDR3aa: CASSLAGEQETQYF
abundance: few; v_gene: TRBV14; CDR3aa: CASSLGLAGSHATQYF
abundance: few; v_gene: TRBV15; CDR3aa: CATSRGRDRGGNTEAFF